These 9 T cell receptor beta chains share one sample of origin, sequenced in a study of T cell responses to AZD1222 COVID-19 vaccine. The repertoire was sequenced with immunoSEQ multiplex PCR; TCRdb's copy has only in-frame clones and lacks some. The sample consists of 150,000 to 200,000 clones, about 92% of them appearing once. Sequencing used peripheral blood, obtained on day 0 of AZD1222 vaccination. The receptors stem from an adult in good health.

The rearrangement uses TRBV6-1 and TRBJ2-5; D may correspond to TRBD1 or TRBD2 (6 bases each). Looked up from germline, CDR1 is MNHNS and CDR2 is SASEGT. V gave up 1 base and J gave up 4 bases, with 19 bases separating them. The CDR3 sequence is 17 residues long. The CDR3 DNA is TGTGCCAGCAGTGAAGTAGTAGGGGGGCATAGAATAGAGACCCAGTACTTC. It translates to CASSEVVGGHRIETQYF.

This clone was observed a single time. V gene TRBV5-1 combines with J gene TRBJ1-2; D is possibly TRBD1 (6 bases). V lost 0 bases to trimming and J lost 4 bases, with 19 bases between them. Germline CDR1 SGHRS, CDR2 YFSETQ. This CDR3 has 17 residues. CDR3: CASSLEGLTGRAYGYTF. The CDR3 DNA reads as TGCGCCAGCAGCTTGGAGGGGTTAACAGGGAGAGCCTATGGCTACACCTTC.

The rearrangement joins TRBV7-9 to TRBJ2-3; 9 positions agree with TRBD2. The germline V gene has CDR1 SEHNR and CDR2 FQNEAQ (reference sequence). The CDR3 runs 15 residues. Trimming removed 1 base from V and 5 bases from J; junction bases left unmatched: 4. CDR3 in amino acids: CASSLGGGRGDTQYF. CDR3 DNA: TGTGCCAGCAGCTTAGGGGGCGGGAGGGGAGATACGCAGTATTTT.

In DNA, the CDR3 is TGTGCCAGCAGCCCCCCGGGGCGAGGGGTACGGACAGATACGCAGTATTTT. Protein: CASSPPGRGVRTDTQYF. The chain uses TRBV16 and TRBJ2-3, with D perhaps matching TRBD1 or TRBD2 (5 bases each). The CDR3 covers 17 residues. Between the trimmed V and J ends, which lost 4 bases and 3 bases, there was a span of 20 bases. Germline V gives CDR1 KGHSY, CDR2 FQNENV.

The V and J genes are TRBV5-1 and TRBJ2-1, with 8 bases that match TRBD2. The V gene end was trimmed by 4 bases and the J gene end by 0 bases; junction bases not matched to a gene: 3. CDR1 and CDR2 (germline): SGHRS, YFSETQ. CDR3 length: 15 residues. The CDR3 DNA is TGCGCCAGCAGCGCCGGGACTAGCTCCTACAATGAGCAGTTCTTC. Its protein is CASSAGTSSYNEQFF. The whole variable domain, remainder taken from reference TRBV5-1 and TRBJ2-1, is KAGVTQTPRYLIKTRGQQVTLSCSPISGHRSVSWYQQTPGQGLQFLFEYFSETQRNKGNFPGRFSGRQFSNSRSEMNVSTLELGDSALYLCASSAGTSSYNEQFFGPGTRLTVL.

This clone was found once. Other DNA variants within this sample encode the same CDR3. This rearrangement joins TRBV30 to TRBJ1-2; D unresolved. V lost 0 bases, J lost 1 base, and 6 bases lay in between. CDR3 size: 13 residues. Germline V gene sequence: CDR1 GTSNPN, CDR2 SVGIG (reference sequence). CDR3 residues: CAWSVRGNYGYTF. The CDR3 nucleotides are TGTGCCTGGAGTGTACGGGGTAACTATGGCTACACCTTC.

The chain employs TRBV27 and TRBJ2-1, with D possibly being TRBD1 (6 bases). The CDR3 spans 18 residues. Germline V gives CDR1 MNHEY, CDR2 SMNVEV (reference sequence). Trimming left V 6 bases short and J 3 bases short, with 24 bases between. CDR3 region: CASSPLHTGQVLYNEQFF. The CDR3 coding sequence is TGTGCCAGCAGCCCCCTTCATACGGGACAAGTACTCTACAATGAGCAGTTCTTC.

The genes are TRBV10-2 and TRBJ2-5; a weak D match, TRBD1 (5 bases). The CDR3 covers 14 residues. Germline-derived CDR1 and CDR2 are WSHSY and SAAADI. V was pared by 1 base and J by 7 bases, with 13 bases between. The CDR3 loop reads CASSELGAQWTQYF. DNA for the CDR3: TGCGCCAGCAGTGAGTTAGGGGCCCAGTGGACCCAGTACTTC.

There are many counts of this clone. The V and J genes are TRBV7-9 and TRBJ2-5; tentatively, D is TRBD1 (6 bases). V lost 3 bases, J lost 3 bases, and 17 bases lay in between. The V gene's germline CDR1 is SEHNR and CDR2 FQNEAQ (reference sequence). The CDR3 totals 16 residues. The CDR3 loop reads CASSFTEKDSKETQYF. DNA of the CDR3: TGTGCCAGCAGCTTCACGGAAAAGGACAGCAAAGAGACCCAGTACTTC.